A single sample gave rise to the 29 T cell receptor beta chains below, sequenced in a study of radiation and T cells in renal cell carcinoma. Repertoires were generated with immunoSEQ multiplex PCR, while TCRdb's copy carries only in-frame clones and drops some. The table lists tens of thousands of clones, 40% to 55% of them singletons. Regarding treatment: 15 Gy SBRT to primary tumor, nephrectomy 4 weeks later. The sample here was tumor tissue, taken from a patient whose treatment included radiotherapy and nephrectomy. The source of these receptors is a woman in her forties or fifties with renal cell carcinoma.

The J gene is TRBJ2-2, the V gene TRBV19, with no clear D. Germline V lookup: CDR1 LNHDA, CDR2 SQIVND (reference sequence). The germline V and J ends were trimmed by 4 bases and 1 base, with 7 bases remaining between them. CDR3 length equals 14 residues. In DNA, the CDR3 is TGTGCCAGTAGTAATCCAGGGAACACCGGGGAGCTGTTTTTT. This codes for CASSNPGNTGELFF.

J is TRBJ2-2 and V is TRBV2, with D uncertain. The CDR3 length is 15 residues. Trimming pared 1 base from V and 1 base from J, leaving 7 bases between. Germline CDR1 SNHLY, CDR2 FYNNEI. The CDR3 DNA sequence: TGTGCCAGCAGTGAAGGGGCGATGAACACCGGGGAGCTGTTTTTT. It specifies CASSEGAMNTGELFF.

This chain joins TRBV5-6 and TRBJ1-5, with D maybe TRBD1 (5 bases). This CDR3 spans 17 amino acids. The germline CDR1 and CDR2 sequences are SGHDT and YYEEEE. V was pared by 4 bases and J by 3 bases, with 20 bases between. The CDR3 protein is CASSRGGRVNLNQPQHF. The CDR3 region has the DNA TGTGCCAGCAGCCGCGGAGGCAGGGTGAACCTCAATCAGCCCCAGCATTTT.

The V gene is TRBV5-4, the J gene TRBJ1-1, with unresolved D. The CDR3 totals 14 residues. The V end lost 0 bases, the J end lost 2 bases, and 8 bases lay between the germline ends. The germline gives CDR1 SGHNT, CDR2 YYREEE (reference sequence). DNA for the CDR3: TGTGCCAGCAGCTTGGATAGTCAAAACACTGAAGCTTTCTTT. Translating gives CASSLDSQNTEAFF.

The V call is TRBV6-5, the J call TRBJ2-7; the D gene is possibly TRBD2 (5 bases). Trimming shortened V by 0 bases and J by 2 bases, and 8 bases separated the two germline ends. This CDR3 region has 14 residues. The germline CDR1 and CDR2 sequences are MNHEY and SVGAGI. The CDR3 protein is CASSYSGRPYEQYF. The CDR3 DNA is TGTGCCAGCAGTTACTCGGGGAGACCCTACGAGCAGTACTTC.

The chain has TRBV2 and TRBJ1-5; 7 bases line up with TRBD1. CDR3 size: 17 residues. V shed 1 base, J shed 0 bases, and the junction held 6 bases outside the gene matches. Germline lookup yields CDR1 SNHLY and CDR2 FYNNEI. The CDR3 is CASSEVGTVHSNQPQHF. DNA for the CDR3: TGTGCCAGCAGTGAAGTGGGGACAGTCCATAGCAATCAGCCCCAGCATTTT. Combining the CDR3 with reference TRBV2 and TRBJ1-5 gives the whole variable domain EPEVTQTPSHQVTQMGQEVILRCVPISNHLYFYWYRQILGQKVEFLVSFYNNEISEKSEIFDDQFSVERPDGSNFTLKIRSTKLEDSAMYFCASSEVGTVHSNQPQHFGDGTRLSIL.

The chain is built from TRBV5-6 and TRBJ1-1, with D hard to call. Per germline, CDR1 SGHDT and CDR2 YYEEEE. Trimming cost V 4 bases and J 0 bases, with 13 bases left between them. The CDR3 consists of 15 residues. CDR3 coding DNA: TGTGCCAGCAGCCATTTCAATCGGGTGAACACTGAAGCTTTCTTT. Protein product: CASSHFNRVNTEAFF. The whole variable domain, filled in from reference TRBV5-6 and TRBJ1-1, reads DAGVTQSPTHLIKTRGQQVTLRCSPKSGHDTVSWYQQALGQGPQFIFQYYEEEERQRGNFPDRFSGHQFPNYSSELNVNALLLGDSALYLCASSHFNRVNTEAFFGQGTRLTVV.

This clone was counted at least ten times. The chain has TRBV11-2 and TRBJ1-6, with D perhaps matching TRBD1 (5 bases). This CDR3 spans 13 amino acids. Trimming took 4 bases from V and 11 from J, leaving 12 bases between them. CDR1 and CDR2 (germline): SGHAT, FQNNGV. This CDR3 reads CASSSDTLPPLHF. CDR3 DNA sequence: TGTGCCAGCAGCTCGGACACATTACCACCCCTCCACTTT.

The chain has TRBV5-4 and TRBJ2-1; 8 bases agree with TRBD2. V lost 2 bases and J lost 0; bases outside the gene matches: 1. This CDR3 comprises 15 residues. CDR1 SGHNT and CDR2 YYREEE come from the germline V gene (reference sequence). For the CDR3, the DNA is TGTGCCAGCAGCTTTGCGGGGGGCTCCTACAATGAGCAGTTCTTC. Amino acids: CASSFAGGSYNEQFF.

The chain combines TRBV18 with TRBJ2-5; maybe TRBD1 (5 bases). The germline V and J ends were trimmed by 6 bases and 5 bases, with 22 bases remaining between them. This CDR3 has 16 residues. Germline V gene lookup returns CDR1 KGHSH and CDR2 LQKENI. The DNA of the CDR3 is TGTGCCAGCTCGCAAGCTAAGGGGATGACTTTGGAGACCCAGTACTTC. It specifies CASSQAKGMTLETQYF.

In its sample, this clone was seen once. The chain couples TRBV6-5 to TRBJ1-2; 10 bases map to TRBD1. The junction had 10 bases not matched to a gene; V was cut back by 6 bases and J by 9 bases. The CDR3 is 14 amino acids. Germline CDR1 reads MNHEY; CDR2 reads SVGAGI. The CDR3 DNA sequence: TGTGCCAGCAGCCCCGGGACAGGGGCGAGGAGCTACACCTTC. Its translation: CASSPGTGARSYTF.

This clone was seen a handful of times. For the CDR3, the DNA is TGTGCCAGCAGCTCACCCTCCGGGACAGATAATTCACCCCTCCACTTT. Its translation is CASSSPSGTDNSPLHF. The chain couples TRBV7-8 to TRBJ1-6, with TRBD1 identical over 7 bases. J gave up 5 bases and V 4 bases, and 8 bases lay outside the gene matches. The CDR3 spans 16 residues. Germline V gene data show CDR1 as SGHVS and CDR2 as FQNEAQ.

This clone turned up a few times. V is TRBV7-9 and J is TRBJ2-3, with 10 positions matching TRBD2. Germline-derived CDR1 and CDR2 are SEHNR and FQNEAQ (reference sequence). This CDR3 has 17 amino acids. Trimming at V came to 4 bases and at J to 5 bases, leaving 12 bases not matched to a gene. The CDR3 here is CASSSTRSGGAVDTQYF. The CDR3 nucleotides are TGTGCCAGCAGCTCCACCCGGAGCGGGGGGGCCGTAGATACGCAGTATTTT. Variable domain in full (rest from reference TRBV7-9 and TRBJ2-3): DTGVSQNPRHKITKRGQNVTFRCDPISEHNRLYWYRQTLGQGPEFLTYFQNEAQLEKSRLLSDRFSAERPKGSFSTLEIQRTEQGDSAMYLCASSSTRSGGAVDTQYFGPGTRLTVL.

This clone has a handful of counts. The V call is TRBV18, the J call TRBJ1-1; tentative D call: TRBD1 (6 bases). The germline V gene encodes CDR1 KGHSH and CDR2 LQKENI. V lost 3 bases, J lost 5 bases, and 16 bases lay in between. The length of the CDR3 is 15 residues. CDR3 DNA sequence: TGTGCCAGCTCACCGGCAGGGACACGCGGGACTGAAGCTTTCTTT. Translation gives CASSPAGTRGTEAFF.

J is TRBJ2-5 and V is TRBV5-1; 10 nucleotides line up with TRBD1. Germline V lookup: CDR1 SGHRS, CDR2 YFSETQ. The CDR3 consists of 15 residues. With V trimmed by 2 bases and J by 7 bases, 8 bases remained unmatched. The CDR3 sequence: CASSLRQGAEGTQYF. The CDR3 DNA reads TGCGCCAGCAGCTTAAGACAGGGGGCGGAAGGGACCCAGTACTTC.

The V and J genes are TRBV23-1 and TRBJ2-7; tentative D call: TRBD2 (5 bases). TRBV23-1 is an ORF; its function is uncertain. V was pared by 7 bases and J by 4 bases, with 11 bases between. CDR3 size: 12 residues. CDR3 bases: TGCGCCAGCACGCCACTAGAGTACGAGCAGTACTTC. Translation: CASTPLEYEQYF.

V usage is TRBV5-5 and J usage is TRBJ2-7; D gene ambiguous. The CDR3 sequence is 12 residues long. V lost 2 bases, J lost 1 base, and 4 bases lay in between. CDR1 and CDR2 (germline): SGHKS, YYEKEE (reference sequence). The CDR3: CASSFGSYEQYF. In nucleotides, the CDR3 is TGTGCCAGCAGCTTTGGGTCCTACGAGCAGTACTTC.

The V call is TRBV5-6, the J call TRBJ2-3; 10 nucleotides align to TRBD1. Losses at the gene ends were 9 bases for V and 4 bases for J; bases not matched to a gene: 11. This CDR3 spans 15 amino acids. Germline values: CDR1 SGHDT, CDR2 YYEEEE. CDR3: CATRGQGSGPDTQYF. The CDR3 DNA reads TGTGCCACCCGGGGACAGGGGTCAGGTCCAGATACGCAGTATTTT.

A single count supports this clone. The chain links TRBV2 to TRBJ1-1; TRBD1 aligns across 10 bases. Germline V gene lookup returns CDR1 SNHLY and CDR2 FYNNEI. This CDR3 is 16 amino acids long. V lost 7 bases, J lost 0 bases, and 8 bases stayed unmatched. Written as DNA, the CDR3 is TGTGCCAGCAACGCGGGGACAGGGGCCTTGAACACTGAAGCTTTCTTT. This gives the protein CASNAGTGALNTEAFF.

The chain has TRBV4-1 and TRBJ2-1; D is perhaps TRBD1 (8 bases). CDR1 and CDR2 (germline): MGHRA, YSYEKL. Trimming left V 3 bases short and J 4 bases short, with 16 bases between. The CDR3 consists of 16 residues. CDR3 sequence reads: CASSQSTGGVYNEQFF. DNA of the CDR3: TGCGCCAGCAGCCAGTCAACAGGGGGGGTTTACAATGAGCAGTTCTTC.

This clone was counted many times. This chain joins TRBV21-1 and TRBJ2-1; the table assigns TRBD1, which was not confirmed against the DNA. TRBV21-1 is deemed a pseudogene. The CDR3 loop spans 14 amino acids. The CDR3 loop is CASSADRGANEQFF. CDR3 DNA: TGTGCCAGCAGCGCCGACAGGGGTGCCAATGAGCAGTTCTTC.

There are many counts of this clone. This chain uses TRBV13 with TRBJ1-1; a possible D gene is TRBD1 (5 bases). Per germline, CDR1 PRHDT and CDR2 FYEKMQ (reference sequence). The CDR3 totals 14 residues. The germline V and J ends were trimmed by 7 bases and 4 bases, with 16 bases remaining between them. CDR3 sequence reads: CASTEGDIGTEAFF. The CDR3 region has the DNA TGTGCCAGCACCGAAGGGGATATAGGCACTGAAGCTTTCTTT.

With regard to this clone: The same CDR3 also results from other DNA sequences found in this sample. V is TRBV10-3 and J is TRBJ1-6; a possible D gene is TRBD1 (6 bases). The CDR3 runs to 14 residues. V lost 6 bases, J lost 0 bases, and 6 bases lay in between. Per germline, CDR1 ENHRY and CDR2 SYGVKD. The DNA of the CDR3 is TGTGCCATCAGGGACAGCTCCTATAATTCACCCCTCCACTTT. Translation: CAIRDSSYNSPLHF.

The V and J genes are TRBV7-3 and TRBJ1-1; TRBD1 is a possible D gene (6 bases). The CDR3 runs 13 residues. CDR1 SGHTA and CDR2 FQGTGA come from the germline V gene. V lost 5 bases and J lost 8, with 15 bases in between. The CDR3 nucleotides are TGTGCCAGCAGCACCCCTCGGACAGAAGAAGCTTTCTTT. The encoded protein is CASSTPRTEEAFF.

This clone has more than one count but fewer than ten. Within the sample, other DNA sequences also encode this same CDR3. The V call is TRBV5-1, the J call TRBJ1-6, with TRBD1 as a possible D gene (6 bases). Germline lookup yields CDR1 SGHRS and CDR2 YFSETQ. The CDR3 loop spans 15 amino acids. The V end was cut by 0 bases, the J end by 8 bases, with 12 bases between. The CDR3 DNA follows: TGCGCCAGCAGCTTGGAAGGGGGGAGGGATTCACCCCTCCACTTT. This encodes CASSLEGGRDSPLHF. Full variable domain (missing parts from reference TRBV5-1 and TRBJ1-6): KAGVTQTPRYLIKTRGQQVTLSCSPISGHRSVSWYQQTPGQGLQFLFEYFSETQRNKGNFPGRFSGRQFSNSRSEMNVSTLELGDSALYLCASSLEGGRDSPLHFGNGTRLTVT.

The chain has TRBV6-4 and TRBJ2-2; D might be TRBD1 (5 bases). Deletions cut 6 bases from V and 5 bases from J, with 10 bases between. The germline V gene has CDR1 MRHNA and CDR2 SNTAGT. This CDR3 is 13 amino acids long. CDR3 sequence reads: CASRGQETGELFF. DNA of the CDR3: TGTGCCAGCAGGGGGCAGGAAACCGGGGAGCTGTTTTTT.

This clone was recorded at least ten times. V is TRBV25-1 and J is TRBJ2-5; D possibly corresponds to TRBD2 (5 bases). From germline, CDR1 is MGHDK and CDR2 SYGVNS. V lost 4 bases to trimming and J lost 1 base, with 10 bases between them. The CDR3 sequence is 14 residues long. The CDR3 loop reads CASSGVGSQETQYF. CDR3 coding DNA: TGTGCCAGCAGTGGGGTGGGGAGCCAAGAGACCCAGTACTTC.

The chain links TRBV5-1 to TRBJ2-3; D may be TRBD1 or TRBD2 (6 bases each). Trimming took 1 base from V and 0 from J, leaving 12 bases between them. CDR1 and CDR2 from the germline V gene are SGHRS and YFSETQ. The CDR3 is made up of 16 amino acids. In DNA, the CDR3 is TGCGCCAGCAGCTTGTCCGGGGGCCGCAGCACAGATACGCAGTATTTT. Translation gives CASSLSGGRSTDTQYF.

V and J are TRBV4-1 and TRBJ2-7; tentative D call: TRBD2 (7 bases). CDR3 length equals 15 residues. Germline loops: CDR1 MGHRA, CDR2 YSYEKL. V was cut by 1 base and J by 4 bases, with 14 bases left in between. For the CDR3, the DNA is TGCGCCAGCAGCCAAGGGTGGGGGGGCAAGTACGAGCAGTACTTC. Protein sequence: CASSQGWGGKYEQYF.